This TCR beta chain was identified in a study of neurological immune-mediated disorders. Findings and limits, study-wide: Expanded clones shared no CDR3 amino acid sequences across subjects, suggesting private repertoires in all groups.

This clonotype was seen ten or more times. The antigen remains undetermined. Unsorted libraries were derived from 2 million PBMCs stored at -80 C. TCRdb redid the calling of the 5' RACE reads with MiXCR, one entry per CDR3 protein. Of some 79,000 distinct CDR3 sequences listed, 13% to 15% were seen once; the top ten hold 6% to 7%. Specimen: PBMCs. This receptor was obtained from a woman aged 45 to 65 in good health.

Here the CDR3 reads CASSQRSLTQRERYEQFF. CDR3 bases: TGTGCCAGCAGCCAAAGGTCTTTGACGCAGCGGGAGCGGTATGAGCAGTTCTTC. The chain recombines TRBV14 with TRBJ2-1, with 8 bases fitting TRBD2. From germline, CDR1 is SGHDN and CDR2 FVKESK. This CDR3 contains 18 residues. V shed 2 bases and J 8 bases; nucleotides not matched to a gene: 17.